The 27 T cell receptor beta chains in this list originate from one sample, sequenced in a study of immune evolution from preneoplasia to lung adenocarcinoma. TCRdb keeps only in-frame clones here, not all; method: immunoSEQ multiplex PCR. This sample has some 15,000 clones, with 80% found just once. The sequencing sample was made of FFPE minimally invasive lung adenocarcinoma tissue. The receptor set was obtained from a person aged 70 to 80 with lung adenocarcinoma.

Comments on this clone: Other nucleotide sequences in the sample specify the same CDR3. The chain couples TRBV11-2 to TRBJ1-1, with TRBD1 matching 7 bases. CDR1 SGHAT and CDR2 FQNNGV come from the germline V gene. This CDR3 is built from 15 residues. Trimming cost V 2 bases and J 0 bases; bases outside gene matches: 3. Written as DNA, the CDR3 is TGTGCCAGCAGCTTACAGGGGGGCATGAACACTGAAGCTTTCTTT. Translating gives CASSLQGGMNTEAFF.

The chain recombines TRBV7-3 with TRBJ2-6; tentatively, D is TRBD2 (5 bases). The V end was cut by 7 bases, the J end by 1 base, with 11 bases between. Germline assignment: CDR1 SGHTA and CDR2 FQGTGA. The length of the CDR3 is 15 residues. The CDR3 reads CASTKSGSGANVLTF. The DNA of the CDR3 is TGTGCCAGCACCAAATCGGGGTCTGGGGCCAACGTCCTGACTTTC.

The chain combines TRBV30 with TRBJ1-2, with D possibly matching TRBD1 (5 bases). V lost 4 bases and J 5 bases, leaving 20 bases between the germline ends. CDR1 and CDR2 from the germline V gene are GTSNPN and SVGIG (reference sequence). The CDR3 contains 15 residues. The CDR3 DNA follows: TGTGCCTGGACCACGCCAGCAGACAGAAAATATGGCTACACCTTC. The encoded protein is CAWTTPADRKYGYTF.

J is TRBJ1-1 and V is TRBV10-3; no reliable D call. V lost 3 bases and J lost 8, with 7 bases in between. Germline assignment: CDR1 ENHRY and CDR2 SYGVKD. The CDR3 has 11 amino acids. The CDR3, as DNA: TGTGCCATCAGTGAATTGGGAGAAGCTTTCTTT. Amino acid sequence: CAISELGEAFF.

This rearrangement joins TRBV2 to TRBJ1-6; D call uncertain. The CDR3 runs 14 residues. V lost 3 bases and J lost 9, with 12 bases in between. Per the germline V gene, CDR1 is SNHLY and CDR2 is FYNNEI. In DNA form, the CDR3 reads TGTGCCAGCAGTGACGGGCTGTCGGCTTCACCCCTCCACTTT. As protein: CASSDGLSASPLHF. The whole variable domain, filled in from reference TRBV2 and TRBJ1-6, reads EPEVTQTPSHQVTQMGQEVILRCVPISNHLYFYWYRQILGQKVEFLVSFYNNEISEKSEIFDDQFSVERPDGSNFTLKIRSTKLEDSAMYFCASSDGLSASPLHFGNGTRLTVT.

This rearrangement joins TRBV11-2 to TRBJ2-2; 9 nucleotides agree with TRBD2. From germline, CDR1 is SGHAT and CDR2 FQNNGV. Trimming removed 5 bases from V and 4 bases from J; junction bases left unmatched: 11. The CDR3 has 17 amino acids. This chain's CDR3 is CASSQRWGLATTGELFF. The CDR3 DNA sequence: TGTGCCAGCAGCCAGAGGTGGGGACTAGCAACCACCGGGGAGCTGTTTTTT.

The chain links TRBV29-1 to TRBJ1-1; 8 nucleotides agree with TRBD1. This CDR3 is built from 15 residues. The V gene's germline CDR1 is SQVTM and CDR2 ANQGSEA. V lost 6 bases, J lost 0 bases, and 9 bases stayed unmatched. In nucleotides, the CDR3 is TGCAGCGTGGGGGGGGACAGGCTCATGAACACTGAAGCTTTCTTT. Protein product: CSVGGDRLMNTEAFF.

This clone has only a few counts. V gene TRBV9 combines with J gene TRBJ2-2, with D unclear. The germline gives CDR1 SGDLS, CDR2 YYNGEE. This CDR3 region has 15 residues. Deletions cut 4 bases from V and 0 bases from J, with 10 bases between. CDR3 amino acids: CASSPVGANTGELFF. The CDR3, as DNA: TGTGCCAGCAGCCCAGTGGGCGCGAACACCGGGGAGCTGTTTTTT.

This clone showed up just once. The chain links TRBV27 to TRBJ2-2, with a tentative D call TRBD2 (6 bases). The CDR3 contains 12 residues. Per germline, CDR1 MNHEY and CDR2 SMNVEV (reference sequence). V was cut by 4 bases and J by 8 bases, with 8 bases left in between. CDR3 in DNA: TGTGCCAGCAGTTACAGCGGGGGGGAGCTGTTTTTT. Encoded protein: CASSYSGGELFF.

The V call is TRBV5-1, the J call TRBJ2-1; TRBD1 is a possible D gene (6 bases). Germline values: CDR1 SGHRS, CDR2 YFSETQ. With 1 base removed from V and 4 bases from J, the gap between germline ends came to 6 bases. The CDR3 length is 13 residues. The CDR3 DNA reads as TGCGCCAGCAGCTTGCAGGGGTACAATGAGCAGTTCTTC. This translates into CASSLQGYNEQFF.

The J gene is TRBJ1-1, the V gene TRBV6-6, with TRBD1 matching 8 bases. The CDR3 loop spans 13 amino acids. CDR1 is MNHNY and CDR2 is SVGAGI in the germline V gene (reference sequence). V lost 7 bases to trimming and J lost 1 base; unmatched junction nucleotides: 2. CDR3 sequence (DNA): TGTGCCAGCACCCAGGGGGCGAACACTGAAGCTTTCTTT. Encoded protein: CASTQGANTEAFF.

The J gene is TRBJ1-2, the V gene TRBV5-1; weak D call: TRBD1 (6 bases). CDR1 and CDR2 (germline): SGHRS, YFSETQ. The CDR3 covers 11 residues. The V and J ends lost 10 bases and 3 bases respectively, with 10 bases between them. The CDR3 nucleotides are TGCGCCTCCAAGGGGGACTATGGCTACACCTTC. Amino acid sequence: CASKGDYGYTF.

This chain links TRBV30 with TRBJ2-1; 9 bases are a match to TRBD1. Germline CDR1 and CDR2: GTSNPN and SVGIG (reference sequence). J lost 7 bases, V lost 4 bases, and 14 bases had no gene match. This CDR3 comprises 16 residues. CDR3 amino acids: CAWKALDRGEWNEQFF. CDR3 bases: TGTGCCTGGAAGGCCCTGGACAGGGGTGAGTGGAATGAGCAGTTCTTC.

This sequence joins TRBV5-1 and TRBJ1-3; D possibly corresponds to TRBD1 (6 bases). This CDR3 has 15 amino acids. CDR1 is SGHRS and CDR2 is YFSETQ in the germline V gene. Trimming stripped 0 bases from V and 2 bases from J, with 9 bases between. The CDR3 here is CASSLETGTGNTIYF. Written as DNA, the CDR3 is TGCGCCAGCAGCTTGGAGACAGGAACTGGAAACACCATATATTTT.

The chain employs TRBV29-1 and TRBJ2-7, with 7 bases matching TRBD1. The CDR3 spans 11 residues. V lost 7 bases and J lost 11; bases outside the gene matches: 11. Germline CDR1 and CDR2: SQVTM and ANQGSEA. CDR3 bases: TGCAGCGCAAAAGAAATTGGACAGGAGTACTTC. It specifies CSAKEIGQEYF.

The chain links TRBV7-2 to TRBJ1-4, with D unresolved. This CDR3 is 15 amino acids long. Germline V gives CDR1 SGHTA, CDR2 FQGNSA. V shed 5 bases and J shed 7 bases, with 17 bases lying between them. Here the CDR3 DNA reads TGTGCCAGCAGCCTACAACAAGGGTCGGGTGAAAAACTGTTTTTT. This gives the protein CASSLQQGSGEKLFF.

The chain joins TRBV11-2 to TRBJ2-4, with 11 positions matching TRBD2. V was clipped by 5 bases and J by 6 bases; unmatched bases: 3. Germline CDR1 is SGHAT and CDR2 is FQNNGV. The CDR3 runs to 14 residues. In DNA form, the CDR3 reads TGTGCCAGCAGCCCTGGGACTAGCGGAAACATTCAGTACTTC. Its translation: CASSPGTSGNIQYF.

The CDR3 reads CSVEKTRLNDYGYTF. The CDR3 DNA is TGCAGCGTTGAGAAGACAAGACTTAACGACTATGGCTACACCTTC. The chain carries TRBV29-1 and TRBJ1-2; no firm D call. The CDR3 runs 15 residues. Germline-derived CDR1 and CDR2 are SQVTM and ANQGSEA. Between the trimmed V and J ends, which lost 3 bases and 3 bases, there was a span of 17 bases.

The J gene is TRBJ1-1, the V gene TRBV7-9; D remains ambiguous. From germline, CDR1 is SEHNR and CDR2 FQNEAQ (reference sequence). The CDR3 loop spans 11 amino acids. Trimming left V 3 bases short and J 5 bases short, with 4 bases between. Written as DNA, the CDR3 is TGTGCCAGCAGCTTGGGTACTGAAGCTTTCTTT. The encoded protein is CASSLGTEAFF. Based on the CDR3 plus reference TRBV7-9 and TRBJ1-1, the full variable domain is DTGVSQNPRHKITKRGQNVTFRCDPISEHNRLYWYRQTLGQGPEFLTYFQNEAQLEKSRLLSDRFSAERPKGSFSTLEIQRTEQGDSAMYLCASSLGTEAFFGQGTRLTVV.

The chain links TRBV9 to TRBJ2-1, with 12 bases that match TRBD2. The V gene's germline CDR1 is SGDLS and CDR2 YYNGEE. The CDR3 contains 15 residues. Trimming cost V 3 bases and J 7 bases; bases outside gene matches: 5. The CDR3 DNA follows: TGTGCCAGCAGCGCCCCGGGACTAGCGGGTAATGAGCAGTTCTTC. This translates into CASSAPGLAGNEQFF.

The sample holds one count of this clone. The chain uses TRBV2 and TRBJ2-2, with D perhaps TRBD1 (6 bases). V was clipped by 5 bases and J by 5 bases, with 12 bases between them. Germline V CDR1 and CDR2: SNHLY, FYNNEI. The CDR3 has 14 amino acids. This CDR3 reads CASSPSGQTGELFF. The CDR3 nucleotides read TGTGCCAGCAGTCCTTCTGGACAGACCGGGGAGCTGTTTTTT.

V gene TRBV30 combines with J gene TRBJ1-4; TRBD1 agrees at 8 bases. CDR3 size: 16 residues. CDR1 and CDR2 from the germline V gene are GTSNPN and SVGIG (reference sequence). The V segment lost 4 bases and the J segment 8 bases; nucleotides outside the gene matches: 15. CDR3 region: CAWTLKRTGLKEKLFF. Here the CDR3 DNA reads TGTGCCTGGACCCTTAAGCGGACAGGGTTAAAGGAAAAACTGTTTTTT.

The chain has TRBV27 and TRBJ2-5, with a possible D match to TRBD2 (5 bases). The ends were cut back, 3 bases at V and 1 base at J, with 12 bases in the middle. CDR1 and CDR2 (germline): MNHEY, SMNVEV (reference sequence). The CDR3 runs to 15 residues. The CDR3 spells CASSFPVAPQETQYF. As DNA, the CDR3 is TGTGCCAGCAGTTTCCCGGTAGCGCCCCAAGAGACCCAGTACTTC.

This sequence joins TRBV5-6 and TRBJ1-2; 7 nucleotides align to TRBD1. The V gene's germline CDR1 is SGHDT and CDR2 YYEEEE. The CDR3 is 14 residues long. Trimming at V came to 4 bases and at J to 7 bases, leaving 10 bases not matched to a gene. The chain's CDR3 is CASSPRRQGVGYTF. The DNA of the CDR3 is TGTGCCAGCAGCCCCCGTAGGCAGGGGGTTGGCTACACCTTC. Together with reference TRBV5-6 and TRBJ1-2, the CDR3 gives the full variable domain: DAGVTQSPTHLIKTRGQQVTLRCSPKSGHDTVSWYQQALGQGPQFIFQYYEEEERQRGNFPDRFSGHQFPNYSSELNVNALLLGDSALYLCASSPRRQGVGYTFGSGTRLTVV.

There are a few counts of this clone. The chain links TRBV28 to TRBJ1-2; TRBD1 aligns across 9 bases. Germline lookup yields CDR1 MDHEN and CDR2 SYDVKM. The CDR3 runs 16 residues. After removal of 5 bases from V and 6 bases from J, the junction contained 13 bases not matched to a gene. Written as DNA, the CDR3 is TGTGCCAGCAGTCCCCGACCCGGACAGGGGCTCAATGGCTACACCTTC. Its translation is CASSPRPGQGLNGYTF.

V gene TRBV6-1 combines with J gene TRBJ2-7; possible D gene TRBD1, 5 bases. The V end lost 7 bases, the J end lost 3 bases, and 10 bases lay between the germline ends. This CDR3 has 12 residues. Germline V gene sequence: CDR1 MNHNS, CDR2 SASEGT. Here the CDR3 DNA reads TGTGCCAGCAAAGGGGTTGGCTACGAGCAGTACTTC. It encodes CASKGVGYEQYF.

The chain joins TRBV28 to TRBJ1-5; D possibly corresponds to TRBD1 (5 bases). Germline V gives CDR1 MDHEN, CDR2 SYDVKM. The V and J ends lost 4 bases and 3 bases respectively, with 19 bases between them. The CDR3 has 17 amino acids. CDR3 residues: CASSSLGGTAYNQPQHF. DNA of the CDR3: TGTGCCAGCAGTTCCCTGGGCGGGACCGCATACAATCAGCCCCAGCATTTT.